This TCR beta chain comes out of a study of cytomegalovirus exposure and HLA in healthy donors. This PCR relied on a set of 60 Vbeta primers and 13 Jbeta primers. The repertoire was sequenced with immunoSEQ multiplex PCR; TCRdb's copy has only in-frame clones and lacks some. The sample includes 180,000 or so clones, under 9.5% seen only once; the top ten take 1% to 1.5%. CDR3 length: 14 residues. Germline lookup yields CDR1 LNHDA and CDR2 SQIVND (reference sequence). V was pared by 3 bases and J by 0 bases, with 6 bases between. Whole-study results and caveats: Across HLA loci, a later analysis found differing TCR association rates, with DRB1 most and HLA-C fewest. Later on, a genetic analysis was performed. It linked a missense variant in DCLRE1C with V- and J-gene trimming of TCR beta. In a later analysis, common viral pathogens appeared linked to several of the most significant clusters. Published work reported that the classifier diagnosed cytomegalovirus status with high specificity and sensitivity.

As regards this clone: Its antigen is undetermined.

The TCR comes from a woman in her 30s in good health and CMV-seropositive. Sequencing used PBMCs. This sequence joins TRBV19 and TRBJ2-1, with D hard to call. CDR3 sequence (DNA): TGTGCCAGTAGTATTAAGAGCTCCTACAATGAGCAGTTCTTC. It is translated as CASSIKSSYNEQFF. Supplemented by reference TRBV19 and TRBJ2-1, the full variable domain reads DGGITQSPKYLFRKEGQNVTLSCEQNLNHDAMYWYRQDPGQGLRLIYYSQIVNDFQKGDIAEGYSVSREKKESFPLTVTSAQKNPTAFYLCASSIKSSYNEQFFGPGTRLTVL.